Below are 30 T cell receptor beta chains sequenced from a single sample in a study of blood T cell repertoires in COVID-19. Here immunoSEQ multiplex PCR was the method, and the copy in TCRdb shows in-frame clones only, minus some. Found here are tens of thousands of clones, 70% to 90% of them singletons; the top ten hold 4% to 5.5%. The sequenced sample was peripheral blood. The receptors were gathered from a man aged 60-69 years with acute or convalescent COVID-19.

This clone turned up a few times. J is TRBJ1-2 and V is TRBV28; 8 nucleotides agree with TRBD1. The J segment lost 5 bases and the V segment lost 6 bases, leaving 5 bases of the junction unmatched. CDR1 and CDR2 (germline): MDHEN, SYDVKM. The CDR3 extends over 13 amino acids. Here the CDR3 reads CASRGDRPYGYTF. CDR3 DNA: TGTGCCAGCAGGGGGGACAGGCCTTATGGCTACACCTTC.

This chain links TRBV13 with TRBJ2-7; tentative D call: TRBD2 (6 bases). Germline V gene lookup returns CDR1 PRHDT and CDR2 FYEKMQ (reference sequence). The CDR3 length is 13 residues. V was pared by 5 bases and J by 5 bases, with 13 bases between. The CDR3 is CASSTGLFHEQYF. The CDR3 coding sequence is TGTGCCAGCAGCACGGGACTTTTCCACGAGCAGTACTTC.

The chain recombines TRBV18 with TRBJ2-1; 7 positions match TRBD2. J lost 2 bases, V lost 3 bases, and 4 bases had no gene match. The CDR3 is made up of 15 amino acids. From germline, CDR1 is KGHSH and CDR2 LQKENI. The CDR3 DNA reads as TGTGCCAGCTCACCTTTAAGCGGGACCTACAATGAGCAGTTCTTC. Translated, it gives CASSPLSGTYNEQFF.

The chain links TRBV24-1 to TRBJ2-2; 15 nucleotides align to TRBD2. CDR3 length: 22 amino acids. Germline values: CDR1 KGHDR, CDR2 SFDVKD. Trimming took 0 bases from V and 2 from J; bases not matched to a gene: 12. The CDR3 sequence: CATSDLLIPGLAGGFNTGELFF. DNA for the CDR3: TGTGCCACCAGTGATTTGCTCATCCCGGGACTAGCGGGAGGTTTTAACACCGGGGAGCTGTTTTTT.

In this sample, this clone turned up a few times. The rearrangement uses TRBV7-9 and TRBJ1-2; TRBD1 aligns across 7 bases. Germline trimming cut 4 bases from V and 1 base from J; bases unmatched to any gene: 9. The length of the CDR3 is 16 residues. Germline assignment: CDR1 SEHNR and CDR2 FQNEAQ (reference sequence). CDR3 in DNA: TGTGCCAGCAGCTCATGGGACAGCACCTTTAACTATGGCTACACCTTC. Translation gives CASSSWDSTFNYGYTF.

V gene TRBV28 combines with J gene TRBJ2-7; 7 nucleotides match TRBD1. CDR1 MDHEN and CDR2 SYDVKM come from the germline V gene. Losses at the gene ends were 3 bases for V and 2 bases for J; bases not matched to a gene: 16. The CDR3 extends over 18 amino acids. Written as DNA, the CDR3 is TGTGCCAGCAGTTTCCCCTCTCTTAGAACAGGGGACGCCTACGAGCAGTACTTC. It translates to CASSFPSLRTGDAYEQYF.

This clone was found once. This rearrangement joins TRBV4-2 to TRBJ2-2; D is perhaps TRBD2 (5 bases). V was pared by 3 bases and J by 3 bases, with 17 bases between. The germline gives CDR1 LGHNA, CDR2 YNFKEQ. This CDR3 contains 17 residues. The CDR3 sequence: CASSQVGSGSYTGELFF. The CDR3 DNA reads as TGTGCCAGCAGCCAGGTGGGGAGCGGCAGTTACACCGGGGAGCTGTTTTTT.

The V gene is TRBV19, the J gene TRBJ1-5; the match to TRBD1 covers 9 bases. Germline trimming cut 4 bases from V and 4 bases from J; bases unmatched to any gene: 2. The CDR3 is 14 amino acids. The germline V gene encodes CDR1 LNHDA and CDR2 SQIVND (reference sequence). The CDR3 nucleotides are TGTGCCAGTAGTAAGGACAGGGGTAATCAGCCCCAGCATTTT. It encodes CASSKDRGNQPQHF.

This clone is a singleton in its sample. CDR3 in amino acids: CASSQDSGLYEQYF. CDR3 nucleotides: TGTGCCAGCAGCCAGGATAGCGGACTATACGAGCAGTACTTC. The gene calls are TRBV5-4 and TRBJ2-7; weak D call: TRBD2 (6 bases). V lost 4 bases, J lost 4 bases, and 15 bases lay in between. CDR3 length: 14 amino acids. Germline V gives CDR1 SGHNT, CDR2 YYREEE (reference sequence). Complete variable domain (other parts from reference TRBV5-4 and TRBJ2-7): ETGVTQSPTHLIKTRGQQVTLRCSSQSGHNTVSWYQQALGQGPQFIFQYYREEENGRGNFPPRFSGLQFPNYSSELNVNALELDDSALYLCASSQDSGLYEQYFGPGTRLTVT.

V and J are TRBV24-1 and TRBJ1-5; D may be TRBD1 (5 bases). Germline V gene lookup returns CDR1 KGHDR and CDR2 SFDVKD. Trimming took off 4 bases at V and 2 bases at J, with 17 bases between the two ends. The CDR3 covers 17 residues. CDR3 bases: TGTGCCACCAGTGACCCAGGACACCCGGGTGGCAATCAGCCCCAGCATTTT. Amino acids: CATSDPGHPGGNQPQHF.

The genes are TRBV14 and TRBJ1-2; 7 bases align to TRBD1. The germline V gene has CDR1 SGHDN and CDR2 FVKESK. With V trimmed by 1 base and J by 4 bases, 0 bases remained unmatched. There are 13 residues in the CDR3. CDR3 sequence: CASSQGTGYGYTF. CDR3 in DNA: TGTGCCAGCAGCCAAGGGACAGGCTATGGCTACACCTTC.

The chain couples TRBV11-2 to TRBJ2-5; D uncertain. Between the trimmed V and J ends, which lost 4 bases and 0 bases, there was a span of 6 bases. This CDR3 is built from 13 residues. Germline-derived CDR1 and CDR2 are SGHAT and FQNNGV. The CDR3 sequence: CASSSSYQETQYF. The DNA for the CDR3 is TGTGCCAGCAGCTCCTCGTACCAAGAGACCCAGTACTTC.

This clone was recorded a few times. The chain carries TRBV27 and TRBJ2-3; TRBD1 might be the D (6 bases). This CDR3 contains 17 residues. V lost 7 bases and J lost 0, with 20 bases in between. In germline, CDR1 is MNHEY, CDR2 SMNVEV (reference sequence). The chain's CDR3 is CASNTIGGKGSTDTQYF. CDR3 DNA: TGTGCCAGCAACACCATAGGGGGAAAGGGTAGCACAGATACGCAGTATTTT.

The chain carries TRBV7-9 and TRBJ2-5; 8 bases agree with TRBD1. The J segment lost 0 bases and the V segment lost 1 base, leaving 7 bases of the junction unmatched. Germline V gene lookup returns CDR1 SEHNR and CDR2 FQNEAQ (reference sequence). This CDR3 spans 17 amino acids. The CDR3 region has the DNA TGTGCCAGCAGCTTAGGACGCCAGGGGGCTTACCAAGAGACCCAGTACTTC. Translated: CASSLGRQGAYQETQYF.

The chain employs TRBV5-1 and TRBJ1-4, with 7 bases lining up with TRBD1. Unmatched junction bases numbered 5, after V lost 5 bases and J lost 4 bases. CDR1 and CDR2 (germline): SGHRS, YFSETQ. This CDR3 comprises 14 residues. This CDR3 is CASRAGTVNEKLFF. As DNA, the CDR3 is TGCGCCAGCAGAGCCGGGACAGTTAATGAAAAACTGTTTTTT. Combining the CDR3 with reference TRBV5-1 and TRBJ1-4 gives the whole variable domain KAGVTQTPRYLIKTRGQQVTLSCSPISGHRSVSWYQQTPGQGLQFLFEYFSETQRNKGNFPGRFSGRQFSNSRSEMNVSTLELGDSALYLCASRAGTVNEKLFFGSGTQLSVL.

This sequence joins TRBV4-1 and TRBJ2-6, with D perhaps TRBD1 (5 bases). Germline-derived CDR1 and CDR2 are MGHRA and YSYEKL. The CDR3 runs to 19 residues. The V gene lost 3 bases and the J gene lost 1 base, with 19 bases spanning the gap. The chain's CDR3 is CASSHPRRQLISGANVLTF. For the CDR3, the DNA is TGCGCCAGCAGCCATCCCCGGCGACAGTTGATATCTGGGGCCAACGTCCTGACTTTC.

This clone was recorded only once. V is TRBV3-1 (or the pseudogene TRBV3-2) and J is TRBJ2-7; TRBD2 is a possible D gene (5 bases). This CDR3 has 14 amino acids. V lost 6 bases, J lost 6 bases, and 18 bases lay in between. Germline lookup yields CDR1 LGHDT and CDR2 YNNKEL (reference sequence). CDR3 loop: CASRLGGSGGEQYF. DNA for the CDR3: TGTGCCAGCAGACTGGGCGGGTCAGGAGGCGAGCAGTACTTC.

The chain employs TRBV7-8 and TRBJ2-7; 8 bases are a match to TRBD2. The CDR3 covers 14 residues. The trim removed 1 base at V and 1 base at J, leaving 0 bases unmatched. Germline CDR1 is SGHVS and CDR2 is FQNEAQ. As DNA, the CDR3 is TGTGCCAGCAGCTTAGGCGGGAGGTCCTACGAGCAGTACTTC. Its protein is CASSLGGRSYEQYF.

In its sample, this clone was seen a few times. The chain has TRBV7-2 and TRBJ2-7; 10 bases map to TRBD2. V lost 4 bases to trimming and J lost 2 bases; unmatched junction nucleotides: 8. The CDR3 is 16 amino acids. Germline values: CDR1 SGHTA, CDR2 FQGNSA. This CDR3 is CASSSDLAGDPYEQYF. The CDR3 nucleotides are TGTGCCAGCAGCTCCGACCTAGCGGGAGACCCCTACGAGCAGTACTTC.

The chain employs TRBV4-2 and TRBJ2-3; possibly TRBD2 for D (6 bases). CDR1 LGHNA and CDR2 YNFKEQ come from the germline V gene. V dropped 0 bases and J dropped 2 bases, with 15 bases sitting between them. The CDR3 totals 17 residues. CDR3 DNA: TGTGCCAGCAGCCAAGATCTTATAGGGACTTACACAGATACGCAGTATTTT. Its protein product is CASSQDLIGTYTDTQYF.

The chain combines TRBV5-6 with TRBJ2-3; the D gene is possibly TRBD2 (6 bases). The CDR3 extends over 12 amino acids. V was pared by 4 bases and J by 6 bases, with 9 bases between. Per the germline V gene, CDR1 is SGHDT and CDR2 is YYEEEE. The CDR3 region is CASSGRGDTQYF. CDR3 in DNA: TGTGCCAGCAGCGGCCGGGGGGATACGCAGTATTTT. The whole variable domain, remainder taken from reference TRBV5-6 and TRBJ2-3, is DAGVTQSPTHLIKTRGQQVTLRCSPKSGHDTVSWYQQALGQGPQFIFQYYEEEERQRGNFPDRFSGHQFPNYSSELNVNALLLGDSALYLCASSGRGDTQYFGPGTRLTVL.

The V gene is TRBV7-9, the J gene TRBJ2-1; TRBD2 matches 12 bases. Germline lookup yields CDR1 SEHNR and CDR2 FQNEAQ (reference sequence). V trimming: 5 bases; J trimming: 2 bases; junction bases outside the gene matches: 7. This CDR3 has 17 residues. The CDR3 spells CASSPRTSGTAYNEQFF. CDR3 bases: TGTGCCAGCAGCCCAAGGACTAGCGGGACAGCCTACAATGAGCAGTTCTTC. Full variable domain (remainder filled in from reference TRBV7-9 and TRBJ2-1): DTGVSQNPRHKITKRGQNVTFRCDPISEHNRLYWYRQTLGQGPEFLTYFQNEAQLEKSRLLSDRFSAERPKGSFSTLEIQRTEQGDSAMYLCASSPRTSGTAYNEQFFGPGTRLTVL.

Concerning this clone: A junction boundary mismatches the germline segment, possibly from a read error. This CDR3 is CAISELGGASSEQYF. The CDR3 coding sequence is TGTGCCATCAGTGAGTTAGGGGGGGCTTCCTCCGAGCAGTACTTC. The chain recombines TRBV10-3 with TRBJ2-7; D possibly corresponds to TRBD2 (7 bases). Germline lookup yields CDR1 ENHRY and CDR2 SYGVKD. CDR3 size: 15 residues.

The chain links TRBV13 to TRBJ2-1; D may be TRBD2 (6 bases). Trimming stripped 3 bases from V and 4 bases from J, with 10 bases between. This CDR3 has 14 residues. CDR1 and CDR2 (germline): PRHDT, FYEKMQ (reference sequence). CDR3 nucleotides: TGTGCCAGCAGCTTTAAAGGGACTTACAATGAGCAGTTCTTC. Protein sequence: CASSFKGTYNEQFF.

The CDR3 nucleotides are TGTGCCAGCAGTCGTCCAGTCTTACCCGCTGAAGCTTTCTTT. Protein product: CASSRPVLPAEAFF. The genes are TRBV28 and TRBJ1-1; no clear D gene. V lost 5 bases to trimming and J lost 6 bases, with 16 bases between them. This CDR3 is 14 amino acids long. CDR1 is MDHEN and CDR2 is SYDVKM in the germline V gene.

The genes are TRBV6-5 and TRBJ2-7; 11 bases match TRBD2. The J segment lost 6 bases and the V segment lost 3 bases, leaving 4 bases of the junction unmatched. Per the germline V gene, CDR1 is MNHEY and CDR2 is SVGAGI. The CDR3 extends over 14 amino acids. CDR3 DNA: TGTGCCAGCAGTTATAGCGGGAGGGCGGGCGAGCAGTACTTC. Its translation is CASSYSGRAGEQYF.

V gene TRBV6-5 combines with J gene TRBJ2-5; 7 bases agree with TRBD2. CDR3 size: 14 residues. V trimming: 4 bases; J trimming: 5 bases; junction bases outside the gene matches: 7. Germline V CDR1 and CDR2: MNHEY, SVGAGI. The CDR3 nucleotides read TGTGCCAGCAGTTCCGGGACTACCGGGGAGACCCAGTACTTC. Its translation is CASSSGTTGETQYF.

The chain uses TRBV28 and TRBJ2-7; D not resolved. CDR3 length: 17 residues. Trimming stripped 8 bases from V and 1 base from J, with 24 bases between. From germline, CDR1 is MDHEN and CDR2 SYDVKM. The CDR3 bases are TGTGCCAGCCTTGAACTCAGCCCGAGACACAGATCCTACGAGCAGTACTTC. It yields the protein CASLELSPRHRSYEQYF.

This chain joins TRBV3-1 (or the pseudogene TRBV3-2) and TRBJ1-1, with 10 bases identical to TRBD1. J was trimmed by 8 bases and V by 2 bases; bases with no gene match: 11. Germline lookup yields CDR1 LGHDT and CDR2 YNNKEL (reference sequence). CDR3 length equals 16 residues. CDR3 sequence: CASSQTRDRGRVEAFF. DNA for the CDR3: TGTGCCAGCAGCCAAACCCGGGACAGGGGACGGGTGGAAGCTTTCTTT.

The V call is TRBV3-1 (or the pseudogene TRBV3-2), the J call TRBJ1-2; no clear D gene. The CDR3 is 13 amino acids. Germline CDR1 is LGHDT and CDR2 is YNNKEL (reference sequence). V was cut by 0 bases and J by 4 bases, with 6 bases left in between. The CDR3 region is CASSQEASYGYTF. CDR3 in DNA: TGTGCCAGCAGCCAAGAAGCAAGCTATGGCTACACCTTC.